This entry lists 8 T cell receptor beta chains sequenced from one sample in a study of OX40 agonist ivuxolimab in advanced cancers. Library preparation used the immunoSEQ multiplex PCR assay. This immuneACCESS table, as held by TCRdb, lists in-frame sequences with V and J called but not all clones. Of the missing ones, under half trace to an unresolved V gene in checked studies; the others have no known cause. In all, the sample holds about 41,000 clones, and around 87% of those were seen once. Approximately 35% of the sample lies in the top ten. The sequences come from CD4+ or CD8+ T cells sorted from blood, collected in a trial of the OX40 agonist ivuxolimab. All receptors derive from an adult with an advanced solid tumor such as melanoma, head and neck, liver or kidney cancer.

The rearrangement links TRBV19 to TRBJ2-6, with 9 bases lining up with TRBD2. CDR3 length: 16 amino acids. V was clipped by 7 bases and J by 2 bases; unmatched bases: 6. Germline assignment: CDR1 LNHDA and CDR2 SQIVND (reference sequence). The CDR3, as DNA: TGTGCCAGTACCCCGCGGGGGGGCCCTGGGGCCAACGTCCTGACTTTC. This sequence encodes CASTPRGGPGANVLTF.

The gene calls are TRBV28 and TRBJ2-7, with 7 bases that match TRBD1. This CDR3 has 14 residues. Germline loops: CDR1 MDHEN, CDR2 SYDVKM. After removal of 5 bases from V and 6 bases from J, the junction contained 10 bases not matched to a gene. This CDR3 is CASSPGQTFGEQYF. DNA for the CDR3: TGTGCCAGCAGTCCGGGACAGACCTTTGGCGAGCAGTACTTC.

The chain uses TRBV7-3 and TRBJ2-2; D gene ambiguous. Between the trimmed V and J ends, which lost 1 base and 7 bases, there was a span of 10 bases. The CDR3 consists of 14 residues. Germline V lookup: CDR1 SGHTA, CDR2 FQGTGA. The CDR3 nucleotides are TGTGCCAGCAGCTTAATGCCAGAAGGCGGGGAGCTGTTTTTT. Its translation: CASSLMPEGGELFF.

The chain carries TRBV6-5 and TRBJ2-7; no clear D gene. CDR1 and CDR2 (germline): MNHEY, SVGAGI. V was trimmed by 4 bases and J by 3 bases, leaving 4 bases between them. The CDR3 length is 11 residues. In DNA, the CDR3 is TGTGCCAGCAGTTCCGACTACGAGCAGTACTTC. It specifies CASSSDYEQYF.

This clone is a singleton in its sample. The V call is TRBV4-2, the J call TRBJ2-7, with 9 bases matching TRBD2. V shed 0 bases and J 1 base; nucleotides not matched to a gene: 4. The CDR3 runs to 16 residues. From germline, CDR1 is LGHNA and CDR2 YNFKEQ. Here the CDR3 DNA reads TGTGCCAGCAGCCAAGAGCTGACTAGCGGTTCCTACGAGCAGTACTTC. This encodes CASSQELTSGSYEQYF.

The gene calls are TRBV23-1 and TRBJ2-3; 14 nucleotides line up with TRBD2. TRBV23-1 is an ORF, with its function uncertain. The CDR3 has 18 residues. Losses at the gene ends were 7 bases for V and 2 bases for J; bases not matched to a gene: 11. CDR3 protein: CASTQGGLAGDHTDTQYF. The CDR3, as DNA: TGCGCCAGCACTCAGGGGGGACTAGCGGGAGATCACACAGATACGCAGTATTTT.

The rearrangement uses TRBV6-6 and TRBJ2-1; D might be TRBD1 or TRBD2, each matching 5 bases. The CDR3 contains 13 residues. The V and J ends lost 6 bases and 7 bases respectively, with 13 bases between them. Germline assignment: CDR1 MNHNY and CDR2 SVGAGI (reference sequence). The CDR3, as DNA: TGTGCCAGCAGCCCCCGGTGGGGGAATGAGCAGTTCTTC. This gives the protein CASSPRWGNEQFF.

The chain joins TRBV2 to TRBJ2-7; 7 nucleotides agree with TRBD1. The germline V gene has CDR1 SNHLY and CDR2 FYNNEI. V lost 6 bases to trimming and J lost 5 bases; unmatched junction nucleotides: 10. This CDR3 is 14 amino acids long. The CDR3 is CASRGTGTVHEQYF. CDR3 nucleotide sequence: TGTGCCAGCAGGGGCACAGGGACAGTCCACGAGCAGTACTTC.